This TCR beta chain was recovered during a study of blood T cells in healthy people across ages. Across the study: With template switching, about one barcoded beta molecule was captured per two T cells.

With a J-beta primer mix and a sample-barcoded 5' primer, a second PCR ran 7 to 11 cycles. TCRdb reprocessed the 5' RACE reads with MiXCR, giving one entry per CDR3 protein. This table has roughly 1,700,000 distinct CDR3 sequences, roughly 28% appearing once. Whenever a sample was processed, at least 6.5 million PBMCs were isolated. Of note for this clonotype: The antigen is unknown.

General study results and limits: Naive and antigen-experienced cells could not be conclusively compared, given unsorted PBMCs. A roughly linear fall in TCR beta diversity per million T cells was seen with increasing age.

Trimming pared 7 bases from V and 3 bases from J, leaving 13 bases between. Germline V gives CDR1 MDHEN, CDR2 SYDVKM. The CDR3 runs to 13 residues. The clonotype originates from a woman in her twenties or thirties in good health. The specimen sequenced was blood. The genes are TRBV28 and TRBJ2-7; possibly TRBD1 for D (6 bases). The CDR3 DNA is TGTGCCAGCACAACAGGGACCCTCTACGAGCAGTACTTC. Its translation is CASTTGTLYEQYF.